This TCR beta chain was identified in a study of blood T cell dynamics during melanoma immunotherapy (dated by TCRdb to 2020 to 2021). About the full investigation: The patients had metastatic melanoma and were given first-line pembrolizumab or nivolumab plus ipilimumab as standard of care in the United Kingdom. To identify early correlates of response, the study profiled peripheral T cell receptor repertoires in patients with metastatic melanoma before and after one cycle of checkpoint inhibitor therapy. The training cohort consisted of consecutive patients, while an additional independent group of patients from the same centre was pooled to form an external validation set.

Details on this clone: Its recognized antigen is unknown. No base quality information exists; no much larger clone differs at one position.

What the work shows at the level of the full study, not this receptor alone: The study could not determine whether the T cell clones driving repertoire changes were melanoma-specific or reflected general immune activation. The relatively small sample size was acknowledged as potentially limiting generalization of the results. Among sorted CD8+ subsets, the highest similarity to cfDNA CDR3 sequences and the highest clonality were observed in TIE cells, which was suggestive of active turnover with convergence on dominant clones.

For each sorted CD8+ T cell subset, the entire amount of extracted DNA went into the assay. Following the manufacturer instructions, the immunoSEQ TCRb Assay kit was used to amplify TCR beta CDR3 sequences from genomic DNA. The KAPA Library Quantification Kit for Illumina platforms was used to quantify the pooled libraries by qPCR. Pooled libraries were sequenced on an Illumina NextSeq 500, clustered at roughly 0.55-1.1 pM. As for the authors' bioinformatics: The TCR data were analyzed using immunoSEQ ANALYZER and the R LymphoSeq package. A rearrangement efficiency score was calculated as productive divided by the sum of productive and non-productive CDR3 sequences. Clonality was measured with the Gini coefficient and diversity with the Renyi index at alpha=1, compared pairwise between timepoints within each patient. Clonal relatedness, based on an edit distance of 3, and repertoire similarity, based on the Bhattacharyya coefficient, were both computed in LymphoSeq. To classify response, a linear discriminant analysis based on week-3 changes in clonality and diversity was built with the R MASS and caret packages. The table comes from immuneACCESS by way of TCRdb, which keeps in-frame sequences with V and J called. Part of the clones is missing from these tables; in studies checked, under half for an unresolved V gene and the rest for unknown reasons. The DNA was the basis for D and trimming; V, J and clone size are from that table. This sample has around 16,000 clones in its table, and roughly 93% of those were observed once. The top ten hold over 0.2% of the sample.

Explained via the paper, the time point label denotes: week 3, after first cycle of checkpoint inhibitor. Blood samples were taken at two points: before treatment (T0) and at week 3 (W3), which came after the first cycle of checkpoint blockade. Except for a couple of patients with rapid clinical progression, response was assessed 12 weeks after the first infusion by RECIST 1.1; disease control meant complete response, partial response or stable disease. Patients with prior systemic cancer treatment, concomitant immunosuppressant therapy or synchronous other active malignancies were excluded. In six patients, three with progression and three with disease control, sorted CD8+ memory and naive T cell subsets were sequenced at T0 and W3. Lymphoprep and SepMate tubes were used to isolate PBMC from blood, and red cell lysis was then performed. QIAamp DNA Blood Mini kits were used to extract DNA from PBMC and sorted T cell subsets. CD8+ T cell subsets were sorted live on a FACSAria III cytometer and then frozen prior to DNA extraction. Fresh PBMC for flow cytometry were kept at 4 degrees C in PBS containing approximately 1.8% fetal bovine serum and were analyzed within 25 hours.

The CDR3, from cysteine to phenylalanine, totals 14 residues. Only CDR3 DNA is held: 42 bases, read in frame from base 1. Trimming at the junction amounts to 2 bases on V and 5 bases on J, and the germline ends lie 12 bases apart. The germline V gene yields MDHEN for CDR1 and SYDVKM for CDR2. This TCR came from a human donor with melanoma. The chain joins TRBV28 to TRBJ1-1; the best D guess is TRBD1, with 6 bases matching. This sample comprised effector memory CD8+ T cells from blood, obtained from a patient treated with checkpoint blockade. The CDR3 in this case is CASSLGGPLTEAFF. The nucleotide sequence reads TGTGCCAGCAGTTTAGGGGGGCCGTTGACTGAAGCTTTCTTT.